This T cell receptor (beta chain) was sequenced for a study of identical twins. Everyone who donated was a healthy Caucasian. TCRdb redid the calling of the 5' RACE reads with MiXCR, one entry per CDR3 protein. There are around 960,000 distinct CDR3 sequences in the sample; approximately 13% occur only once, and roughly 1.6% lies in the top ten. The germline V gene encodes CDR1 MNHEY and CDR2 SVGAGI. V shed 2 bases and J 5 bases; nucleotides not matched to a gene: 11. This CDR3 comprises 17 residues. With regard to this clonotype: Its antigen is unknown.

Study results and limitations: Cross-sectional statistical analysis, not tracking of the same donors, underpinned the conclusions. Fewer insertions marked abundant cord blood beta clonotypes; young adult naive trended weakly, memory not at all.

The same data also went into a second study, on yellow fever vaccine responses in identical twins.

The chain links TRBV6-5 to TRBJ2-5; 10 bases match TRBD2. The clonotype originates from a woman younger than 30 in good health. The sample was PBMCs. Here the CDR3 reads CASSYRILAGGPETQYF. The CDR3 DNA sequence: TGTGCCAGCAGTTACAGAATTTTAGCGGGGGGACCGGAGACCCAGTACTTC.